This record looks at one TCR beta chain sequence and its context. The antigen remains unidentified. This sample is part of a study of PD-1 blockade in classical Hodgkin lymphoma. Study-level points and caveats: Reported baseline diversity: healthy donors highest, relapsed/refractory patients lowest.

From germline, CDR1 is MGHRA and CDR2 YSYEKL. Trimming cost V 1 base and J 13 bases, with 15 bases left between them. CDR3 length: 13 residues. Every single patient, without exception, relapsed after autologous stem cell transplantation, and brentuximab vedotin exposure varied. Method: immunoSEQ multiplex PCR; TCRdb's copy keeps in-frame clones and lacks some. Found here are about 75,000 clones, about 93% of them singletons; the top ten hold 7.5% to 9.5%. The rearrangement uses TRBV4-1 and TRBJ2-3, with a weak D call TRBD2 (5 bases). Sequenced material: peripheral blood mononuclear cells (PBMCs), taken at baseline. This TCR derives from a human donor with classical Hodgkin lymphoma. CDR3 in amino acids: CASSQGEASPEYF. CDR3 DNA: TGCGCCAGCAGCCAAGGAGAGGCTAGCCCCGAGTATTTT.